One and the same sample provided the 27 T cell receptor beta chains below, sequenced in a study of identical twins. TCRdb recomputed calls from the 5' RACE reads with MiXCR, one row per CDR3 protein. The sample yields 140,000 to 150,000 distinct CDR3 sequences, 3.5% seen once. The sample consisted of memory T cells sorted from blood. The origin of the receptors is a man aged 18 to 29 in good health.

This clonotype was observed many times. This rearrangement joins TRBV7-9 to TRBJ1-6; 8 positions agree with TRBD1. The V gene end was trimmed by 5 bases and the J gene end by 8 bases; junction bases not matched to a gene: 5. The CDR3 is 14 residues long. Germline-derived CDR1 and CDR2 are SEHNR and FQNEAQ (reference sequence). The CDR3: CASSRGQGDSPLHF. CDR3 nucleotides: TGTGCCAGCAGCCGAGGACAGGGAGATTCACCCCTCCACTTT.

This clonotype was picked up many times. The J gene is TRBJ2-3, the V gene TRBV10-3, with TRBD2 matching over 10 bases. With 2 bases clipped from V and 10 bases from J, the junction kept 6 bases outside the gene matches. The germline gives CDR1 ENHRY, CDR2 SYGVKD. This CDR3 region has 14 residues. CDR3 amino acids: CAISETSGAPAQYF. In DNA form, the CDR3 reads TGTGCCATCAGTGAGACTAGCGGGGCCCCGGCGCAGTATTTT.

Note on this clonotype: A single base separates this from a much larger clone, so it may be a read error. The CDR3 region has the DNA TGTGCCAGCAGCTCGGGCGGGGACATAGAGCAGTACTTC. Its translation is CASSSGGDIEQYF. The rearrangement uses TRBV7-9 and TRBJ2-7; D is possibly TRBD1 or TRBD2 (6 bases each). Looked up from germline, CDR1 is SEHNR and CDR2 is FQNEAQ (reference sequence). The CDR3 covers 13 residues. V lost 4 bases, J lost 7 bases, and 14 bases lay in between.

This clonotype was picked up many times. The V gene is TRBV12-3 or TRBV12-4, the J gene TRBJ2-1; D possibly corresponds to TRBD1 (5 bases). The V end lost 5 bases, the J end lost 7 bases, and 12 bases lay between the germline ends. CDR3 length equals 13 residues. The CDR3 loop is CASSPYGANEQFF. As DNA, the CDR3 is TGTGCCAGCAGTCCCTATGGGGCAAATGAGCAGTTCTTC.

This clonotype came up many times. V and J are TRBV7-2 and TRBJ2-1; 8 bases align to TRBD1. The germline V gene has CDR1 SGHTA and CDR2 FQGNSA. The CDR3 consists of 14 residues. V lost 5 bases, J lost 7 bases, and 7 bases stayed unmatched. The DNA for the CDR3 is TGTGCCAGCAGCCTTCAGGGGGCTTCAAATGAGCAGTTCTTC. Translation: CASSLQGASNEQFF.

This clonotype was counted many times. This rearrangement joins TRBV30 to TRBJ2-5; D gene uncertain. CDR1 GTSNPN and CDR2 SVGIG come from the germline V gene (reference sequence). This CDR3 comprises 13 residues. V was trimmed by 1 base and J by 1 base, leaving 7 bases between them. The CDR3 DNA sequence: TGTGCCTGGAGTGGCGGCCTCCAAGAGACCCAGTACTTC. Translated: CAWSGGLQETQYF.

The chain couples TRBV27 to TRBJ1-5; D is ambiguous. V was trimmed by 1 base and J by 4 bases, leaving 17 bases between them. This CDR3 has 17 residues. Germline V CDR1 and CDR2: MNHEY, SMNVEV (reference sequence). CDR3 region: CASSLFYGGTKNQPQHF. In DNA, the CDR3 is TGTGCCAGCAGTTTATTTTACGGAGGAACAAAAAATCAGCCCCAGCATTTT.

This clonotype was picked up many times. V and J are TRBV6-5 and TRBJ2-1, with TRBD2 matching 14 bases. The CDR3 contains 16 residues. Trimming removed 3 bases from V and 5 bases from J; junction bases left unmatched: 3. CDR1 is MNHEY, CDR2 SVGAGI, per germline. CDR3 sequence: CASSYGLAGGHNEQFF. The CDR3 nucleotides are TGTGCCAGCAGTTATGGACTAGCGGGAGGACACAATGAGCAGTTCTTC.

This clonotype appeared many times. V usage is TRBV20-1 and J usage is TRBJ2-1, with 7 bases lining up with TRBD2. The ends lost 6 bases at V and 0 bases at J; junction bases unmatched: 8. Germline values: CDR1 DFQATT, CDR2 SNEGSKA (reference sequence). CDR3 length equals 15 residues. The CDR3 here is CSAPSGVSSYNEQFF. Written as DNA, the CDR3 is TGCAGTGCCCCTAGCGGAGTGAGCTCCTACAATGAGCAGTTCTTC.

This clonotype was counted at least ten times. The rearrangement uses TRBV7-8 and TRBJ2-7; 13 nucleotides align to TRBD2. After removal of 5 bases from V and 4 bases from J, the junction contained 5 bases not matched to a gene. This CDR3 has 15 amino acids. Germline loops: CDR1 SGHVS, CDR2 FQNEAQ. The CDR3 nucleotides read TGTGCCAGCAGCCTAGGGACTAGCGGGAAGTACGAGCAGTACTTC. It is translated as CASSLGTSGKYEQYF.

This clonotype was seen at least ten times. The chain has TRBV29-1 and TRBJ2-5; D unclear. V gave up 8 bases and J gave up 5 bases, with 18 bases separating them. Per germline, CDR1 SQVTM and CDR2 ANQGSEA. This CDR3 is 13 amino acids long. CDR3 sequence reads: CSWATTKTETQYF. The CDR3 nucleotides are TGCAGCTGGGCCACAACGAAGACGGAGACCCAGTACTTC.

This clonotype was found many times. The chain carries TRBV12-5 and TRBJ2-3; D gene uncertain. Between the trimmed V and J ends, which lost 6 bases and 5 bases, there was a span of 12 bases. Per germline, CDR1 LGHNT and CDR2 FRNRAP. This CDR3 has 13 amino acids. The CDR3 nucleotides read TGTGCTAGTGGCCGATACCCGGAAGATACGCAGTATTTT. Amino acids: CASGRYPEDTQYF.

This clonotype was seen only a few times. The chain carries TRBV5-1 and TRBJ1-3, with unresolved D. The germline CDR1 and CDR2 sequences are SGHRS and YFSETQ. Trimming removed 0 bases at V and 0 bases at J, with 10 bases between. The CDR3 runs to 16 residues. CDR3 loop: CASSLDSRYSGNTIYF. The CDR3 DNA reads TGCGCCAGCAGCTTGGATTCGCGGTACTCTGGAAACACCATATATTTT.

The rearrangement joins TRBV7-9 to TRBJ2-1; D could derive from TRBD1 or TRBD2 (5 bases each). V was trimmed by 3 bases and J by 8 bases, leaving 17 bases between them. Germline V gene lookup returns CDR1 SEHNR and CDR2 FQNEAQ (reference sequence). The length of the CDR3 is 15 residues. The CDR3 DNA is TGTGCCAGCAGCTTTTCGGGGACCCCCGGGGATGAGCAGTTCTTC. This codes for CASSFSGTPGDEQFF. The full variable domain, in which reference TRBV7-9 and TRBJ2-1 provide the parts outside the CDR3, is DTGVSQNPRHKITKRGQNVTFRCDPISEHNRLYWYRQTLGQGPEFLTYFQNEAQLEKSRLLSDRFSAERPKGSFSTLEIQRTEQGDSAMYLCASSFSGTPGDEQFFGPGTRLTVL.

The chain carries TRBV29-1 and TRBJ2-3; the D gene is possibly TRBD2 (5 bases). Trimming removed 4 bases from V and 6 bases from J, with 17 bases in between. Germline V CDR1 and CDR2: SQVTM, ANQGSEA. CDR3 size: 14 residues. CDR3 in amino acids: CSVVPGIVADTQYF. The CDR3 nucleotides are TGCAGCGTTGTACCCGGGATAGTGGCGGATACGCAGTATTTT.

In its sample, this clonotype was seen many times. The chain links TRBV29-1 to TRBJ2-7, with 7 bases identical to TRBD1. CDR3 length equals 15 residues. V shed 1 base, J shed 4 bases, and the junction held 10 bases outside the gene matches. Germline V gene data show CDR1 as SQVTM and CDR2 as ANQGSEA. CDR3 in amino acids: CSVEGTEDRQYEQYF. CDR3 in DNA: TGCAGCGTTGAAGGGACAGAGGACAGGCAATACGAGCAGTACTTC.

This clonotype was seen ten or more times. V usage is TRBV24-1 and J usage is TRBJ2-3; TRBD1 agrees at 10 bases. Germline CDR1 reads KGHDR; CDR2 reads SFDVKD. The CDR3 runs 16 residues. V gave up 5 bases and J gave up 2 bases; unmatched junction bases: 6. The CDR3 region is CATSGGQGGSTDTQYF. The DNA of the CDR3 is TGTGCCACCAGTGGAGGACAGGGGGGGTCCACAGATACGCAGTATTTT.

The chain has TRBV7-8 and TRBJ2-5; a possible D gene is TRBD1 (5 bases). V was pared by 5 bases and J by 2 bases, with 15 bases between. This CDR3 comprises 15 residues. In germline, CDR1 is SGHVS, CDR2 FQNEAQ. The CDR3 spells CASSTTMTVQETQYF. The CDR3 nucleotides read TGTGCCAGCAGCACTACTATGACAGTGCAAGAGACCCAGTACTTC. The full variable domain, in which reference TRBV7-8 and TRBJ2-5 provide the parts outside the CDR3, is GAGVSQSPRYKVAKRGQDVALRCDPISGHVSLFWYQQALGQGPEFLTYFQNEAQLDKSGLPSDRFFAERPEGSVSTLKIQRTQQEDSAVYLCASSTTMTVQETQYFGPGTRLLVL.

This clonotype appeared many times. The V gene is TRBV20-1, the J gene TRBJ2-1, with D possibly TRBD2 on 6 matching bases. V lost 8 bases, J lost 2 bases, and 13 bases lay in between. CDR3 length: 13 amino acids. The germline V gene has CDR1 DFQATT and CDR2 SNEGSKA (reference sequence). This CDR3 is CSHSGPAYNEQFF. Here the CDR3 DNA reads TGCAGTCATAGCGGCCCCGCCTACAATGAGCAGTTCTTC.

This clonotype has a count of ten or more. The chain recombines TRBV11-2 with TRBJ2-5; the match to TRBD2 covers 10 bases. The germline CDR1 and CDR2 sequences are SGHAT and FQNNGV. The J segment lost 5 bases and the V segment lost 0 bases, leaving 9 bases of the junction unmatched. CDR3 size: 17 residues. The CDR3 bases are TGTGCCAGCAGCTTAGAAGGTAGTAGCGGGAGGATCGAGACCCAGTACTTC. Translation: CASSLEGSSGRIETQYF.

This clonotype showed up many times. The CDR3 region has the DNA TGCAGTGCTAGTACGGGACTAGCGGAGGGCCGGGAGCAGTTCTTC. This sequence encodes CSASTGLAEGREQFF. The V call is TRBV20-1, the J call TRBJ2-1, with 11 positions matching TRBD2. This CDR3 comprises 15 residues. Germline V gene lookup returns CDR1 DFQATT and CDR2 SNEGSKA (reference sequence). V trimming: 3 bases; J trimming: 10 bases; junction bases outside the gene matches: 11.

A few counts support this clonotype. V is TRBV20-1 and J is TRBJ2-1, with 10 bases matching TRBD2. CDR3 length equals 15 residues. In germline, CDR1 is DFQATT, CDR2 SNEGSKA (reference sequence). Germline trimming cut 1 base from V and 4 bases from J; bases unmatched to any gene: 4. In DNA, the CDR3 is TGCAGTGCTAGAGGGTCTAGCGGGAGATACAATGAGCAGTTCTTC. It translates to CSARGSSGRYNEQFF.

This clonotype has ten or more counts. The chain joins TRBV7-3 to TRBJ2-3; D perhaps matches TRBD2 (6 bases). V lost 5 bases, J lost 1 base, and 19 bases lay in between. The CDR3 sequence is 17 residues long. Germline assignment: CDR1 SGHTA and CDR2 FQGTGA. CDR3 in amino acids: CASSLAGGRRGTDTQYF. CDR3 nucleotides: TGTGCCAGCAGCCTAGCCGGCGGGCGGAGGGGCACAGATACGCAGTATTTT.

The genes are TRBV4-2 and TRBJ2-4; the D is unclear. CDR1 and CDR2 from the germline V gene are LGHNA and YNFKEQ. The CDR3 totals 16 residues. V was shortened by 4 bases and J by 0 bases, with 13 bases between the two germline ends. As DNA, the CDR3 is TGTGCCAGCAGCCTTACGACCAGCGAAGCCAAAAACATTCAGTACTTC. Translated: CASSLTTSEAKNIQYF.

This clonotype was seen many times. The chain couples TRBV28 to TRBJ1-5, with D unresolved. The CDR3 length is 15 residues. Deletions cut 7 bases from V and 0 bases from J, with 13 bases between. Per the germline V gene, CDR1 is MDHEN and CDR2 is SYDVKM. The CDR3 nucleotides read TGTGCCAGCATCAAACTAGGGTATAGCAATCAGCCCCAGCATTTT. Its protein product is CASIKLGYSNQPQHF.

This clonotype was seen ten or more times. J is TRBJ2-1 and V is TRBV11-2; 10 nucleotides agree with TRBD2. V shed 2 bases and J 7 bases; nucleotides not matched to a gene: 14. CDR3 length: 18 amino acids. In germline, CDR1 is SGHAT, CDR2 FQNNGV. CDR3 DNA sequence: TGTGCCAGCAGCTTAAGCCCTCTGGGTAGCGGGAGGTTAAATGAGCAGTTCTTC. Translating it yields CASSLSPLGSGRLNEQFF.

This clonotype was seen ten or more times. This CDR3 is CASSFFTAATADTQYF. In nucleotides, the CDR3 is TGTGCCAGCAGCTTTTTTACGGCCGCGACCGCAGATACGCAGTATTTT. This chain joins TRBV5-6 and TRBJ2-3; unclear D gene. Germline V CDR1 and CDR2: SGHDT, YYEEEE. This CDR3 has 16 residues. The V end lost 2 bases, the J end lost 4 bases, and 17 bases lay between the germline ends.